The clone carrying this T cell receptor beta chain was recorded a few times. The data derive from a study of T-cell memory formation after mild COVID-19. UMIs and sample barcodes were carried by the TCR alpha and TCR beta cDNA libraries that 5'RACE produced using constant-segment primers. TCRdb passed the 5' RACE reads through MiXCR, listing each CDR3 protein once. Here the sample spans 310,000 or so distinct CDR3 sequences, roughly 15% being singletons. Germline-derived CDR1 and CDR2 are WNHNN and SYGVQD (reference sequence). V was clipped by 0 bases and J by 1 base, with 9 bases between them. This CDR3 is 15 amino acids long.

Input material: PBMCs or a T cell subset sorted from them (not recorded which). The TCR sequence derives from a man between 18 and 35 years old who had mild COVID-19 (a few samples of this study predate the infection). Cell type and time point are not known. The chain links TRBV10-1 to TRBJ1-1; D possibly corresponds to TRBD1 (5 bases). The CDR3 DNA sequence: TGCGCCAGCAGTGAGTCTGGAGGGGCGAACACTGAAGCTTTCTTT. Its protein product is CASSESGGANTEAFF.